These 27 T cell receptor beta chains share one sample of origin, sequenced in a study of OX40 agonist ivuxolimab in advanced cancers. Repertoires were generated with immunoSEQ multiplex PCR, while TCRdb's copy carries only in-frame clones and drops some. The sample includes about 60,000 clones, around 84% of them seen just once. Sequencing was performed on CD4+ or CD8+ T cells sorted from blood, taken in a trial of the OX40 agonist ivuxolimab. The receptors shown here come from an adult with an advanced solid tumor such as melanoma, head and neck, liver or kidney cancer.

The J gene is TRBJ2-5, the V gene TRBV4-2; D ambiguous. Deletions cut 0 bases from V and 2 bases from J, with 7 bases between. The CDR3 runs to 14 residues. The V gene's germline CDR1 is LGHNA and CDR2 YNFKEQ. This chain's CDR3 is CASSQDDTQETQYF. The CDR3 DNA sequence: TGTGCCAGCAGCCAAGATGACACTCAAGAGACCCAGTACTTC.

The rearrangement joins TRBV7-9 to TRBJ1-5; tentative D call: TRBD1 (6 bases). Germline CDR1 and CDR2: SEHNR and FQNEAQ (reference sequence). The CDR3 is 13 residues long. V was shortened by 8 bases and J by 2 bases, with 10 bases between the two germline ends. The CDR3 region is CASAAGGNQPQHF. The CDR3 DNA sequence: TGTGCCAGCGCAGCAGGGGGCAATCAGCCCCAGCATTTT. Full variable domain (missing parts from reference TRBV7-9 and TRBJ1-5): DTGVSQNPRHKITKRGQNVTFRCDPISEHNRLYWYRQTLGQGPEFLTYFQNEAQLEKSRLLSDRFSAERPKGSFSTLEIQRTEQGDSAMYLCASAAGGNQPQHFGDGTRLSIL.

The chain recombines TRBV6-1 with TRBJ1-5; D is perhaps TRBD1 (6 bases). V gave up 7 bases and J gave up 5 bases, with 15 bases separating them. Germline CDR1 is MNHNS and CDR2 is SASEGT. The CDR3 extends over 14 amino acids. CDR3 in DNA: TGTGCCAGCAATCCCAGGGACACCTATCAGCCCCAGCATTTT. It codes for CASNPRDTYQPQHF.

The chain couples TRBV2 to TRBJ2-3; 7 bases are shared with TRBD2. CDR3 length: 13 residues. The germline CDR1 and CDR2 sequences are SNHLY and FYNNEI. V was clipped by 2 bases and J by 8 bases; unmatched bases: 4. The CDR3 DNA sequence: TGTGCCAGCAGTGAAACTAGCGCGATTACGCAGTATTTT. It codes for CASSETSAITQYF.

The rearrangement joins TRBV19 to TRBJ1-5; a weak D match, TRBD1 (6 bases). The ends were cut back, 3 bases at V and 7 bases at J, with 13 bases in the middle. Germline V CDR1 and CDR2: LNHDA, SQIVND (reference sequence). The CDR3 loop spans 14 amino acids. The CDR3 bases are TGTGCCAGTAGTATCACAGGGTCGGGACAGCCCCAGCATTTT. This encodes CASSITGSGQPQHF. Combining the CDR3 with reference TRBV19 and TRBJ1-5 gives the whole variable domain DGGITQSPKYLFRKEGQNVTLSCEQNLNHDAMYWYRQDPGQGLRLIYYSQIVNDFQKGDIAEGYSVSREKKESFPLTVTSAQKNPTAFYLCASSITGSGQPQHFGDGTRLSIL.

The chain is built from TRBV10-3 and TRBJ2-2; D uncertain. The CDR3 is 15 residues long. V lost 6 bases, J lost 3 bases, and 14 bases lay in between. Germline values: CDR1 ENHRY, CDR2 SYGVKD. CDR3 amino acids: CAIRRGSSDTGELFF. CDR3 sequence (DNA): TGTGCCATCAGGCGTGGGTCGTCCGACACCGGGGAGCTGTTTTTT.

Details on this clone: One junction end does not reproduce the germline sequence, and a read error may be involved. The CDR3 loop is CAGSLFGTYNEQFF. For the CDR3, the DNA is TGTGCCGGCAGCCTCTTTGGGACTTACAATGAGCAGTTCTTC. The chain employs TRBV7-2 and TRBJ2-1, with D possibly being TRBD2 (6 bases). This CDR3 spans 14 amino acids. The germline CDR1 and CDR2 sequences are SGHTA and FQGNSA.

CDR3 protein: CASRRGLGNTEAFF. Written as DNA, the CDR3 is TGTGCCAGCCGAAGGGGGCTTGGGAACACTGAAGCTTTCTTT. The V and J genes are TRBV28 and TRBJ1-1, with 7 bases that match TRBD1. Per the germline V gene, CDR1 is MDHEN and CDR2 is SYDVKM. The junction had 7 bases not matched to a gene; V was cut back by 8 bases and J by 1 base. This CDR3 region has 14 residues.

The CDR3, as DNA: TGTGCCAGCAGCCCGCTACCGGTCCCCCACTACAATGAGCAGTTCTTC. Amino acid sequence: CASSPLPVPHYNEQFF. This chain links TRBV7-6 with TRBJ2-1, with D hard to call. V was pared by 5 bases and J by 3 bases, with 17 bases between. Per the germline V gene, CDR1 is SGHVS and CDR2 is FNYEAQ. The CDR3 is 16 amino acids.

The gene calls are TRBV4-2 and TRBJ2-7, with 8 bases fitting TRBD1. The germline gives CDR1 LGHNA, CDR2 YNFKEQ. The CDR3 runs 14 residues. Trimming took 5 bases from V and 1 from J; bases not matched to a gene: 4. The DNA of the CDR3 is TGTGCCAGCAGCAGAGGACAGGGATCCTACGAGCAGTACTTC. Translation: CASSRGQGSYEQYF.

V usage is TRBV10-1 and J usage is TRBJ2-1; D is unclear. V was cut by 11 bases and J by 10 bases, with 18 bases left in between. This CDR3 region has 12 residues. Germline assignment: CDR1 WNHNN and CDR2 SYGVQD (reference sequence). CDR3: CAGIPGHPEQFF. CDR3 bases: TGCGCCGGTATCCCGGGCCATCCCGAGCAGTTCTTC.

The V call is TRBV5-1, the J call TRBJ2-3; 9 nucleotides match TRBD2. Germline V CDR1 and CDR2: SGHRS, YFSETQ. The V and J ends lost 3 bases and 3 bases, in that order; junction bases with no gene match: 11. This CDR3 is 17 amino acids long. CDR3 region: CASSSGGPSGGTDTQYF. The CDR3 nucleotides are TGCGCCAGCAGCTCCGGCGGTCCAAGCGGGGGGACAGATACGCAGTATTTT.

CDR3 region: CASSLEPGDNSPLHF. In nucleotides, the CDR3 is TGCGCCAGCAGCTTGGAGCCAGGGGATAATTCACCCCTCCACTTT. This rearrangement joins TRBV5-1 to TRBJ1-6, with D tentatively TRBD1 (6 bases). This CDR3 contains 15 residues. Germline V gene lookup returns CDR1 SGHRS and CDR2 YFSETQ. The V end was cut by 0 bases, the J end by 5 bases, with 9 bases between.

This clone was seen once. CDR3 DNA sequence: TGTGCCAGTAGTATAGATCCCAGGCCTGGAAACACCATATATTTT. Amino acid sequence: CASSIDPRPGNTIYF. The chain combines TRBV19 with TRBJ1-3; no firm D call. There are 15 residues in the CDR3. With 0 bases removed from V and 2 bases from J, the gap between germline ends came to 8 bases. Germline V gene sequence: CDR1 LNHDA, CDR2 SQIVND (reference sequence).

The chain uses TRBV6-5 and TRBJ2-3; 11 bases match TRBD2. The CDR3 is made up of 16 amino acids. V trimming: 4 bases; J trimming: 0 bases; junction bases outside the gene matches: 3. Germline CDR1 is MNHEY and CDR2 is SVGAGI. CDR3 protein: CASSWGLADSTDTQYF. The CDR3, as DNA: TGTGCCAGCAGTTGGGGACTAGCGGACAGCACAGATACGCAGTATTTT.

The genes are TRBV27 and TRBJ2-3; no clear D gene. The germline CDR1 and CDR2 sequences are MNHEY and SMNVEV (reference sequence). The CDR3 consists of 12 residues. V dropped 3 bases and J dropped 2 bases, with 3 bases sitting between them. The CDR3 loop reads CASSFITDTQYF. The CDR3 DNA follows: TGTGCCAGCAGTTTTATCACAGATACGCAGTATTTT.

This clone was observed a handful of times. This chain links TRBV19 with TRBJ1-5, with a possible D match to TRBD1 (5 bases). V lost 4 bases and J 6 bases, leaving 13 bases between the germline ends. This CDR3 spans 14 amino acids. Germline CDR1 is LNHDA and CDR2 is SQIVND (reference sequence). As DNA, the CDR3 is TGTGCCAGTAGTAGATTGGGGGTTGGTCAGCCCCAGCATTTT. This gives the protein CASSRLGVGQPQHF.

The chain carries TRBV11-3 and TRBJ2-1; TRBD2 aligns across 9 bases. The CDR3 spans 14 residues. Trimming cost V 5 bases and J 5 bases; bases outside gene matches: 4. Germline-derived CDR1 and CDR2 are SGHNT and YENEEA. The CDR3 region has the DNA TGTGCCAGCAGCACGGGACTAGCCCACAATGAGCAGTTCTTC. Its translation: CASSTGLAHNEQFF.

The chain combines TRBV6-1 with TRBJ2-5; no definite D call. In germline, CDR1 is MNHNS, CDR2 SASEGT. Trimming took 2 bases from V and 4 from J, leaving 11 bases between them. The CDR3 is 14 residues long. In DNA, the CDR3 is TGTGCCAGCAGTGAATCAGGAAGGGCAGAGACCCAGTACTTC. Residues: CASSESGRAETQYF.

This sequence joins TRBV7-3 and TRBJ2-1; 8 bases align to TRBD2. This CDR3 region has 15 residues. J lost 3 bases, V lost 2 bases, and 3 bases had no gene match. From germline, CDR1 is SGHTA and CDR2 FQGTGA. The CDR3 is CASSLAGGYYNEQFF. The DNA for the CDR3 is TGTGCCAGCAGCTTAGCGGGGGGATACTACAATGAGCAGTTCTTC. Full variable domain (rest looked up from reference TRBV7-3 and TRBJ2-1): GAGVSQTPSNKVTEKGKYVELRCDPISGHTALYWYRQSLGQGPEFLIYFQGTGAADDSGLPNDRFFAVRPEGSVSTLKIQRTERGDSAVYLCASSLAGGYYNEQFFGPGTRLTVL.

V gene TRBV30 combines with J gene TRBJ1-3; maybe TRBD1 (5 bases). Trimming took off 3 bases at V and 6 bases at J, with 12 bases between the two ends. The germline CDR1 and CDR2 sequences are GTSNPN and SVGIG (reference sequence). This CDR3 has 13 amino acids. The CDR3 protein is CAWSRGEENTIYF. For the CDR3, the DNA is TGTGCCTGGAGCCGGGGGGAGGAAAACACCATATATTTT.

The J gene is TRBJ2-2, the V gene TRBV14, with a tentative D call TRBD1 (6 bases). CDR3 length: 15 amino acids. Trimming pared 2 bases from V and 6 bases from J, leaving 13 bases between. CDR1 and CDR2 from the germline V gene are SGHDN and FVKESK. The CDR3 DNA is TGTGCCAGCAGCCAAAACAGGGCGTGGGCCGGGGAGCTGTTTTTT. Its protein product is CASSQNRAWAGELFF. Variable domain in full (rest from reference TRBV14 and TRBJ2-2): EAGVTQFPSHSVIEKGQTVTLRCDPISGHDNLYWYRRVMGKEIKFLLHFVKESKQDESGMPNNRFLAERTGGTYSTLKVQPAELEDSGVYFCASSQNRAWAGELFFGEGSRLTVL.

V is TRBV6-6 and J is TRBJ2-1, with TRBD2 matching over 7 bases. Trimming removed 2 bases from V and 5 bases from J; junction bases left unmatched: 6. Germline CDR1 reads MNHNY; CDR2 reads SVGAGI (reference sequence). The CDR3 consists of 15 residues. The CDR3 coding sequence is TGTGCCAGCAGTTACCCCAGCGGGGCGAACAATGAGCAGTTCTTC. It yields the protein CASSYPSGANNEQFF.

This sequence joins TRBV6-5 and TRBJ1-3; D is unclear. This CDR3 spans 12 amino acids. The V end lost 6 bases, the J end lost 2 bases, and 5 bases lay between the germline ends. CDR1 is MNHEY and CDR2 is SVGAGI in the germline V gene. In DNA, the CDR3 is TGTGCCAGCAGGGGCACTGGAAACACCATATATTTT. It specifies CASRGTGNTIYF.

The V gene is TRBV7-8, the J gene TRBJ2-5; 14 nucleotides line up with TRBD2. The CDR3 consists of 17 residues. In germline, CDR1 is SGHVS, CDR2 FQNEAQ. With 5 bases clipped from V and 9 bases from J, the junction kept 14 bases outside the gene matches. This CDR3 is CASSPRLAGGPLSAQYF. DNA for the CDR3: TGTGCCAGCAGCCCCCGACTAGCGGGAGGGCCACTCTCGGCCCAGTACTTC.

About this clone itself: The same CDR3 can be traced to other DNA sequences in this sample. The J gene is TRBJ2-1, the V gene TRBV19; no clear D gene. The CDR3 has 15 amino acids. Looked up from germline, CDR1 is LNHDA and CDR2 is SQIVND (reference sequence). V dropped 7 bases and J dropped 0 bases, with 13 bases sitting between them. The DNA for the CDR3 is TGTGCCAGTACTCCCACGGTGAGCTCCTACAATGAGCAGTTCTTC. Translating it yields CASTPTVSSYNEQFF.

Written as DNA, the CDR3 is TGTGCCAGCAGTTACTCGAGTAGCAATCAGCCCCAGCATTTT. Its protein is CASSYSSSNQPQHF. The rearrangement joins TRBV6-6 to TRBJ1-5; D unresolved. Deletions cut 0 bases from V and 0 bases from J, with 3 bases between. This CDR3 is built from 14 residues. Per germline, CDR1 MNHNY and CDR2 SVGAGI (reference sequence).